Listed here are 9 T cell receptor beta chains from one sample, sequenced in a study of neurological immune-mediated disorders. TCRdb re-analysed the 5' RACE reads in MiXCR, keeping a single row per CDR3 protein. The sample gives about 55,000 distinct CDR3 sequences, more than 3% of which show up once; about 1.9% is in the top ten. Sequenced material: CD4+ T cells from blood. All receptors come from a woman in her forties with multiple sclerosis.

This clonotype was found many times. The chain combines TRBV7-9 with TRBJ1-5; D is ambiguous. This CDR3 has 17 residues. V lost 1 base, J lost 1 base, and 14 bases lay in between. In germline, CDR1 is SEHNR, CDR2 FQNEAQ (reference sequence). CDR3 region: CASSLGVGLGSNQPQHF. The CDR3 DNA reads as TGTGCCAGCAGCTTAGGGGTGGGTCTAGGAAGCAATCAGCCCCAGCATTTT.

This clonotype showed up many times. V usage is TRBV6-5 and J usage is TRBJ2-7; 10 bases agree with TRBD1. Losses at the gene ends were 6 bases for V and 6 bases for J; bases not matched to a gene: 5. The CDR3 sequence is 13 residues long. In germline, CDR1 is MNHEY, CDR2 SVGAGI. The CDR3 coding sequence is TGTGCCAGCAGAGAGACAGGGGGCCCCGAGCAGTACTTC. Its translation is CASRETGGPEQYF.

This clonotype appeared many times. The chain links TRBV5-1 to TRBJ2-7; maybe TRBD2 (6 bases). The CDR3 runs to 13 residues. The V end lost 0 bases, the J end lost 4 bases, and 8 bases lay between the germline ends. Germline V CDR1 and CDR2: SGHRS, YFSETQ. The CDR3 DNA reads TGCGCCAGCAGCTTGGGCGGGGAATACGAGCAGTACTTC. Residues: CASSLGGEYEQYF.

Many counts were recorded for this clonotype. This chain connects TRBV25-1 to TRBJ1-3, with a possible D match to TRBD1 (6 bases). Germline V CDR1 and CDR2: MGHDK, SYGVNS. V shed 6 bases and J shed 4 bases, with 16 bases lying between them. The CDR3 has 15 residues. CDR3 sequence: CASRAATGPGNTIYF. The CDR3 nucleotides read TGTGCCAGCAGGGCTGCGACAGGTCCCGGAAACACCATATATTTT.

The table lists this clonotype with a few counts. The chain recombines TRBV19 with TRBJ1-1; D possibly corresponds to TRBD1 (6 bases). V was pared by 4 bases and J by 4 bases, with 19 bases between. Germline CDR1 LNHDA, CDR2 SQIVND (reference sequence). CDR3 length: 16 residues. CDR3 in DNA: TGTGCCAGTAGTACAAGGACAGACCCCAGGGGCACTGAAGCTTTCTTT. It specifies CASSTRTDPRGTEAFF.

This clonotype has a count of ten or more. The chain joins TRBV29-1 to TRBJ2-1, with 7 bases that match TRBD1. The CDR3 sequence is 13 residues long. The trim removed 7 bases at V and 5 bases at J, leaving 8 bases unmatched. Germline V gives CDR1 SQVTM, CDR2 ANQGSEA. CDR3 nucleotide sequence: TGCAGCGCCGAAGGGGACAGTAACAATGAGCAGTTCTTC. Protein: CSAEGDSNNEQFF.

This clonotype was counted many times. CDR3 residues: CASSYRGLAGGVPLYQETQYF. DNA for the CDR3: TGTGCCAGCAGTTACCGGGGACTAGCGGGGGGGGTCCCCCTGTACCAAGAGACCCAGTACTTC. The rearrangement joins TRBV12-3 or TRBV12-4 to TRBJ2-5; 16 nucleotides agree with TRBD2. The CDR3 spans 21 residues. Trimming removed 4 bases from V and 0 bases from J; junction bases left unmatched: 14.

This clonotype has at least ten counts. The V call is TRBV27, the J call TRBJ2-6, with TRBD2 identical over 14 bases. After removal of 6 bases from V and 3 bases from J, the junction contained 13 bases not matched to a gene. The CDR3 loop spans 20 amino acids. Germline V lookup: CDR1 MNHEY, CDR2 SMNVEV (reference sequence). As DNA, the CDR3 is TGTGCCAGCAGCCCACGACATCGACTAGCGGGGGGGAATGGGGCCAACGTCCTGACTTTC. It codes for CASSPRHRLAGGNGANVLTF. The complete variable domain, with remaining parts taken from reference TRBV27 and TRBJ2-6, reads EAQVTQNPRYLITVTGKKLTVTCSQNMNHEYMSWYRQDPGLGLRQIYYSMNVEVTDKGDVPEGYKVSRKEKRNFPLILESPSPNQTSLYFCASSPRHRLAGGNGANVLTFGAGSRLTVL.

The table lists this clonotype with many counts. The chain carries TRBV3-1 and TRBJ1-3; no clear D. The V gene lost 6 bases and the J gene lost 1 base, with 7 bases spanning the gap. There are 13 residues in the CDR3. Per the germline V gene, CDR1 is LGHDT and CDR2 is YNNKEL (reference sequence). CDR3 nucleotide sequence: TGTGCCAGCAGACCTAATTCTGGAAACACCATATATTTT. Translating it yields CASRPNSGNTIYF. The whole variable domain, filled in from reference TRBV3-1 and TRBJ1-3, reads DTAVSQTPKYLVTQMGNDKSIKCEQNLGHDTMYWYKQDSKKFLKIMFSYNNKELIINETVPNRFSPKSPDKAHLNLHINSLELGDSAVYFCASRPNSGNTIYFGEGSWLTVV.